One and the same sample provided the 20 T cell receptor beta chains below, sequenced in a study of T cell responses to AZD1222 COVID-19 vaccine. Using immunoSEQ multiplex PCR, the repertoire was profiled, and TCRdb retains in-frame clones only, with some absent. The sample contains fewer than 200,000 clones, 70% to 90% of which appear only once. The sample in question was peripheral blood, obtained 28 days after the second AZD1222 dose. These receptors all stem from an adult who received the AZD1222 COVID-19 vaccine.

The chain carries TRBV5-1 and TRBJ1-1; 8 nucleotides agree with TRBD1. V gave up 7 bases and J gave up 5 bases; unmatched junction bases: 10. The CDR3 length is 14 residues. Germline loops: CDR1 SGHRS, CDR2 YFSETQ. The CDR3 DNA reads TGCGCCAGCCGAGCGACAGGGGAGGTGACTGAAGCTTTCTTT. Encoded protein: CASRATGEVTEAFF.

The genes are TRBV28 and TRBJ2-7; the D is unclear. There are 10 residues in the CDR3. V lost 6 bases, J lost 3 bases, and 3 bases lay in between. Looked up from germline, CDR1 is MDHEN and CDR2 is SYDVKM. CDR3 residues: CASSRYEQYF. The CDR3, as DNA: TGTGCCAGCAGCCGCTACGAGCAGTACTTC.

This chain uses TRBV18 with TRBJ1-6, with D hard to call. Germline V gene lookup returns CDR1 KGHSH and CDR2 LQKENI. The CDR3 is 15 residues long. Trimming shortened V by 5 bases and J by 7 bases, and 15 bases separated the two germline ends. CDR3 bases: TGTGCCAGCTCAACGGACGGCCCCTTGAATTCACCCCTCCACTTT. This gives the protein CASSTDGPLNSPLHF.

V usage is TRBV18 and J usage is TRBJ1-1; D uncertain. The CDR3 has 16 residues. Germline CDR1 is KGHSH and CDR2 is LQKENI. Trimming left V 7 bases short and J 0 bases short, with 18 bases between. The CDR3, as DNA: TGTGCCAGCTGCACTAGAAACCCCAAACTGAACACTGAAGCTTTCTTT. Protein: CASCTRNPKLNTEAFF.

The chain joins TRBV10-3 to TRBJ1-4; D gene unclear. The germline V gene encodes CDR1 ENHRY and CDR2 SYGVKD. Trimming removed 3 bases at V and 6 bases at J, with 8 bases between. This CDR3 has 13 residues. In DNA form, the CDR3 reads TGTGCCATCAGTGACTCTAATTATGAAAAACTGTTTTTT. Translation gives CAISDSNYEKLFF.

V usage is TRBV19 and J usage is TRBJ2-7, with D possibly being TRBD2 (5 bases). V gave up 3 bases and J gave up 2 bases, with 14 bases separating them. The CDR3 contains 15 residues. The germline V gene encodes CDR1 LNHDA and CDR2 SQIVND (reference sequence). The CDR3 DNA reads as TGTGCCAGTAGTATGCAGATTAGAGGGCCCTACGAGCAGTACTTC. Protein product: CASSMQIRGPYEQYF.

The genes are TRBV4-1 and TRBJ2-1, with TRBD2 matching 14 bases. Germline V gene lookup returns CDR1 MGHRA and CDR2 YSYEKL. This CDR3 contains 15 residues. The ends lost 4 bases at V and 8 bases at J; junction bases unmatched: 4. The CDR3, as DNA: TGCGCCAGCAGCCCGGGACTAGCGGGGGCGTATGAGCAGTTCTTC. It translates to CASSPGLAGAYEQFF.

This rearrangement joins TRBV6-2 or TRBV6-3 to TRBJ1-2; D gene unclear. CDR1 and CDR2 from the germline V gene are MNHEY and SVGEGT. The CDR3 runs to 14 residues. Trimming took off 6 bases at V and 4 bases at J, with 15 bases between the two ends. The CDR3 coding sequence is TGTGCCAGCAGCGACACGTCTGGTGGCTATGGCTACACCTTC. It encodes CASSDTSGGYGYTF.

V gene TRBV12-5 combines with J gene TRBJ1-6; D not certain. Trimming cost V 6 bases and J 9 bases, with 6 bases left between them. Germline CDR1 and CDR2: LGHNT and FRNRAP. The CDR3 length is 11 residues. CDR3 residues: CASGAGSPLHF. DNA for the CDR3: TGTGCTAGTGGGGCGGGTTCACCCCTCCACTTT.

This chain connects TRBV5-6 to TRBJ2-7, with D perhaps TRBD1 or TRBD2 (6 bases each). The germline V gene encodes CDR1 SGHDT and CDR2 YYEEEE. Trimming cost V 4 bases and J 3 bases, with 14 bases left between them. This CDR3 spans 14 amino acids. CDR3 in DNA: TGTGCCAGCAGCCTTAGAGGGGGGTTCTACGAGCAGTACTTC. Encoded protein: CASSLRGGFYEQYF.

Only one count was recorded for this clone. This rearrangement joins TRBV5-1 to TRBJ2-2; 7 positions match TRBD2. In germline, CDR1 is SGHRS, CDR2 YFSETQ. The CDR3 sequence is 14 residues long. The V segment lost 4 bases and the J segment 1 base; nucleotides outside the gene matches: 1. The CDR3 sequence: CASSPGGNTGELFF. In DNA, the CDR3 is TGCGCCAGCAGCCCGGGGGGGAACACCGGGGAGCTGTTTTTT.

The V call is TRBV7-2, the J call TRBJ1-4, with a tentative D call TRBD1 (5 bases). CDR3 size: 16 residues. Germline V gene data show CDR1 as SGHTA and CDR2 as FQGNSA. The V gene lost 3 bases and the J gene lost 4 bases, with 15 bases spanning the gap. CDR3 coding DNA: TGTGCCAGCAGCTTCGTGGGGCGGGGGGTTAATGAAAAACTGTTTTTT. Protein product: CASSFVGRGVNEKLFF.

The rearrangement joins TRBV7-2 to TRBJ2-3, with no clear D. Per germline, CDR1 SGHTA and CDR2 FQGNSA. CDR3 length: 16 residues. V lost 0 bases, J lost 0 bases, and 10 bases lay in between. The CDR3 reads CASSLAGQASTDTQYF. Here the CDR3 DNA reads TGTGCCAGCAGCTTAGCAGGGCAGGCGAGCACAGATACGCAGTATTTT.

The J gene is TRBJ2-7, the V gene TRBV3-1 (or the pseudogene TRBV3-2), with TRBD2 matching over 7 bases. Germline loops: CDR1 LGHDT, CDR2 YNNKEL (reference sequence). The CDR3 totals 15 residues. The trim removed 0 bases at V and 5 bases at J, leaving 7 bases unmatched. CDR3 nucleotide sequence: TGTGCCAGCAGCCAAGAGGGAGCGGGGATGAACGAGCAGTACTTC. Protein product: CASSQEGAGMNEQYF.

V is TRBV5-1 and J is TRBJ2-3; 10 bases line up with TRBD2. The CDR3 has 16 amino acids. The germline V gene has CDR1 SGHRS and CDR2 YFSETQ. Trimming at V came to 4 bases and at J to 4 bases, leaving 9 bases not matched to a gene. The CDR3 protein is CASSRASTSGADTQYF. CDR3 in DNA: TGCGCCAGCAGCCGAGCCTCCACTAGCGGGGCAGATACGCAGTATTTT.

The chain uses TRBV5-1 and TRBJ2-5; D may be TRBD1 (6 bases). The germline CDR1 and CDR2 sequences are SGHRS and YFSETQ. V lost 2 bases and J lost 1, with 18 bases in between. The CDR3 is 17 residues long. For the CDR3, the DNA is TGCGCCAGCAGCTTTTGGGGCAACAGGGTGGGCCAAGAGACCCAGTACTTC. It encodes CASSFWGNRVGQETQYF.

CDR3 protein: CASSYSEGARFSPLHF. CDR3 DNA sequence: TGTGCCAGCAGTTACTCGGAAGGGGCCCGTTTTTCACCCCTCCACTTT. The chain recombines TRBV6-5 with TRBJ1-6; weak D call: TRBD1 (5 bases). Per germline, CDR1 MNHEY and CDR2 SVGAGI. V lost 0 bases, J lost 9 bases, and 15 bases lay in between. The CDR3 loop spans 16 amino acids.

This clone was counted only a few times. This chain uses TRBV5-1 with TRBJ2-7; 8 bases fit TRBD1. This CDR3 comprises 13 residues. CDR1 SGHRS and CDR2 YFSETQ come from the germline V gene. Trimming at V came to 4 bases and at J to 5 bases, leaving 5 bases not matched to a gene. CDR3 sequence: CASSQGAADEQYF. The CDR3, as DNA: TGCGCCAGCAGCCAGGGGGCGGCAGACGAGCAGTACTTC.

The chain uses TRBV19 and TRBJ2-7; D tentatively fits TRBD1 or TRBD2 (5 bases each). CDR1 and CDR2 (germline): LNHDA, SQIVND (reference sequence). The CDR3 is 15 residues long. V lost 1 base, J lost 4 bases, and 14 bases lay in between. The CDR3 reads CASSIVGGLSYEQYF. The DNA for the CDR3 is TGTGCCAGTAGTATAGTTGGGGGATTGTCTTACGAGCAGTACTTC. The whole variable domain, filled in from reference TRBV19 and TRBJ2-7, reads DGGITQSPKYLFRKEGQNVTLSCEQNLNHDAMYWYRQDPGQGLRLIYYSQIVNDFQKGDIAEGYSVSREKKESFPLTVTSAQKNPTAFYLCASSIVGGLSYEQYFGPGTRLTVT.

The rearrangement joins TRBV7-9 to TRBJ2-5; unclear D gene. The ends were cut back, 2 bases at V and 1 base at J, with 8 bases in the middle. This CDR3 region has 14 residues. In germline, CDR1 is SEHNR, CDR2 FQNEAQ (reference sequence). CDR3 in amino acids: CASSLKGVQETQYF. The CDR3 DNA reads TGTGCCAGCAGCTTAAAGGGTGTCCAAGAGACCCAGTACTTC.